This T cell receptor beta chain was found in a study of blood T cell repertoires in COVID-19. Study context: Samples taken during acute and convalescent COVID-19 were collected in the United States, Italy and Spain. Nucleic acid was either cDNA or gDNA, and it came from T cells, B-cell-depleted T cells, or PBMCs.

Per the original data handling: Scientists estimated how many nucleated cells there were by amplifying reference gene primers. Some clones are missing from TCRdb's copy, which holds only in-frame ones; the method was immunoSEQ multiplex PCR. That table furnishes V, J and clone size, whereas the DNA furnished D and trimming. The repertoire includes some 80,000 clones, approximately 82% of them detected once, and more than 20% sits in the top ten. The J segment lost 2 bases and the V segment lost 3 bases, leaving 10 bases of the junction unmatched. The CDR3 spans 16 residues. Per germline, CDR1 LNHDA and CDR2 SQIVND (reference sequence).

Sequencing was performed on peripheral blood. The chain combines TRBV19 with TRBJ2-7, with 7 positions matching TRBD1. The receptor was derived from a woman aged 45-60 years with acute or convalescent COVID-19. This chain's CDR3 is CASSIDVAGGPYEQYF. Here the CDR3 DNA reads TGTGCCAGTAGTATTGATGTGGCAGGGGGACCCTACGAGCAGTACTTC.